This T cell receptor beta chain originates from a study of cytomegalovirus exposure and HLA in healthy donors. 60 Vbeta and 13 Jbeta primers were used in PCR. Clones were sequenced by immunoSEQ multiplex PCR, and TCRdb holds only the in-frame ones, with some missing. The data show 200,000 or so clones, roughly 85% seen once. The clonotype comes from a man aged 18-30 years in good health and CMV-seronegative. Sequencing used PBMCs.

DNA of the CDR3: TGTGCCAGCGCCGGGACAGGGCAAAACATTCAGTACTTC. Protein sequence: CASAGTGQNIQYF. The chain recombines TRBV2 with TRBJ2-4; 9 positions match TRBD1. The trim removed 8 bases at V and 5 bases at J, leaving 4 bases unmatched. There are 13 residues in the CDR3. Germline assignment: CDR1 SNHLY and CDR2 FYNNEI. Complete variable domain (other parts from reference TRBV2 and TRBJ2-4): EPEVTQTPSHQVTQMGQEVILRCVPISNHLYFYWYRQILGQKVEFLVSFYNNEISEKSEIFDDQFSVERPDGSNFTLKIRSTKLEDSAMYFCASAGTGQNIQYFGAGTRLSVL.